These 9 T cell receptor beta chains were all obtained from the same sample, sequenced in a study of multiple sclerosis patients with progressive multifocal leukoencephalopathy. As for time point: time of PML onset. TCRdb keeps only in-frame clones here, not all; method: immunoSEQ multiplex PCR. The sample shows about 31,000 clones, roughly 89% of them seen only once. This specimen was PBMCs, taken from a patient treated with natalizumab. The origin of the receptors is a woman aged 40-49 years with progressive multifocal leukoencephalopathy.

The chain carries TRBV7-2 and TRBJ1-2, with D possibly TRBD1 on 5 matching bases. The CDR3 covers 16 residues. V was clipped by 2 bases and J by 0 bases, with 13 bases between them. Germline CDR1 reads SGHTA; CDR2 reads FQGNSA. This CDR3 reads CASSLPPGRSNYGYTF. CDR3 sequence (DNA): TGTGCCAGCAGCTTACCCCCGGGACGATCTAACTATGGCTACACCTTC.

To note about this clone: The germline gene is not matched at one end of the junction; a read error may be the cause. V usage is TRBV30 and J usage is TRBJ2-5; TRBD2 matches at 7 bases. Near its end, the DNA agrees better with TRBJ2-7, so the J call may be wrong. The V gene's germline CDR1 is GTSNPN and CDR2 SVGIG (reference sequence). This CDR3 contains 14 residues. This CDR3 reads CARRIGGGSYEQYF. The CDR3 coding sequence is TGTGCCCGGAGAATTGGCGGGGGCTCCTACGAGCAGTACTTC.

The gene calls are TRBV4-2 and TRBJ1-4; maybe TRBD1 (6 bases). The germline gives CDR1 LGHNA, CDR2 YNFKEQ. Deletions cut 0 bases from V and 2 bases from J, with 10 bases between. There are 16 residues in the CDR3. CDR3: CASSQDKGQTNEKLFF. The CDR3 DNA reads TGTGCCAGCAGCCAAGATAAAGGACAGACTAATGAAAAACTGTTTTTT.

A word on this clone: The junction shows a germline mismatch at one end, possibly a read error. Distinct nucleotide sequences in the sample also encode this CDR3. The chain couples TRBV19 to TRBJ1-3; D is unresolved. CDR3 length equals 15 residues. Germline CDR1 reads LNHDA; CDR2 reads SQIVND (reference sequence). The CDR3: CASSIVATSGNTIYF. For the CDR3, the DNA is TGCGCCAGTAGTATCGTGGCGACCTCTGGAAACACCATATATTTT.

The rearrangement joins TRBV15 to TRBJ1-3; TRBD1 might be the D (5 bases). V was clipped by 0 bases and J by 4 bases, with 10 bases between them. CDR1 is LNHNV, CDR2 YYDKDF, per germline (reference sequence). The CDR3 contains 15 residues. Here the CDR3 reads CATSRDGNRGNTIYF. CDR3 DNA: TGTGCCACCAGCAGAGATGGGAACAGGGGAAACACCATATATTTT. Full variable domain (outside the CDR3, taken from reference TRBV15 and TRBJ1-3): DAMVIQNPRYQVTQFGKPVTLSCSQTLNHNVMYWYQQKSSQAPKLLFHYYDKDFNNEADTPDNFQSRRPNTSFCFLDIRSPGLGDTAMYLCATSRDGNRGNTIYFGEGSWLTVV.

This clone appeared a few times. This chain uses TRBV10-3 with TRBJ1-1, with D tentatively TRBD1 (5 bases). The CDR3 runs to 14 residues. Per the germline V gene, CDR1 is ENHRY and CDR2 is SYGVKD. The V end lost 6 bases, the J end lost 2 bases, and 13 bases lay between the germline ends. For the CDR3, the DNA is TGTGCCATCAGGGCCCGGGGCAGAAACACTGAAGCTTTCTTT. Residues: CAIRARGRNTEAFF.

V usage is TRBV7-2 and J usage is TRBJ1-5; D uncertain. The germline CDR1 and CDR2 sequences are SGHTA and FQGNSA. This CDR3 is 14 amino acids long. Trimming stripped 3 bases from V and 1 base from J, with 7 bases between. CDR3 sequence: CASSFLGSNQPQHF. The CDR3 DNA reads TGTGCCAGCAGCTTCTTAGGGAGCAATCAGCCCCAGCATTTT.

The chain joins TRBV21-1 to TRBJ1-1. TRBV21-1 is a listed pseudogene. The CDR3 has 14 residues. The CDR3 region has the DNA TGTGCCAGCAGCAAATTTGGGGGGAACACTGAAGCTTTCTTT. Translation: CASSKFGGNTEAFF.

The chain recombines TRBV13 with TRBJ2-7; possibly TRBD1 or TRBD2 for D (5 bases each). The V gene's germline CDR1 is PRHDT and CDR2 FYEKMQ (reference sequence). Trimming removed 6 bases at V and 6 bases at J, with 15 bases between. CDR3 length: 13 amino acids. CDR3 bases: TGTGCCAGCAGGAACTATGAGGGGCCCGAGCAGTACTTC. Protein sequence: CASRNYEGPEQYF.